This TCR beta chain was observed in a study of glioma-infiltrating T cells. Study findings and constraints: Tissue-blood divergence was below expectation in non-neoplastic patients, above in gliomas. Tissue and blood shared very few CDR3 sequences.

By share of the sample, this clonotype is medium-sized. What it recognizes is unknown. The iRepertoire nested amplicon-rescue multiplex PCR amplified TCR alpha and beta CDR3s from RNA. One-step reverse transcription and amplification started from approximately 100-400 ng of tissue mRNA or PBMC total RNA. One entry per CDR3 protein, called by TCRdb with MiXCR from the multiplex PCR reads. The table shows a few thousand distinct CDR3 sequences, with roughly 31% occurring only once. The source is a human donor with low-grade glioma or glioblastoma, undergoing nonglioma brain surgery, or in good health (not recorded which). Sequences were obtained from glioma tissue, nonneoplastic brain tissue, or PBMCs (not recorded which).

In DNA, the CDR3 is TGTGCCAGCAGTGAAGGGGGGCGCGGGGAGACCCAGTACTTC. Its translation: CASSEGGRGETQYF. V and J are TRBV6-1 and TRBJ2-5; D perhaps matches TRBD1 (6 bases). The CDR3 is 14 amino acids. The germline gives CDR1 MNHNS, CDR2 SASEGT. The V gene lost 1 base and the J gene lost 5 bases, with 11 bases spanning the gap.